This TCR beta chain is drawn from a study of blood T cells in healthy people across ages. Trimming took off 5 bases at V and 1 base at J, with 9 bases between the two ends. CDR1 is MNHEY and CDR2 is SMNVEV in the germline V gene (reference sequence). There are 13 residues in the CDR3. A second PCR of about 7 to 12 cycles used a sample-barcoded 5' primer and a J-beta primer mix. TCRdb re-called the 5' RACE reads through MiXCR, storing one row per CDR3 protein. Of some 1,000,000 distinct CDR3 sequences in the sample, approximately 26% were seen once. These data are also associated with another study on T cells of mothers and their children.

This chain links TRBV27 with TRBJ2-7; D ambiguous. The sequencing sample was made of blood. The TCR was taken from a girl aged 2 to 9 in good health. The CDR3 DNA sequence: TGTGCCAGCAGTCCGAACCTATCCTACGAGCAGTACTTC. Amino acids: CASSPNLSYEQYF.